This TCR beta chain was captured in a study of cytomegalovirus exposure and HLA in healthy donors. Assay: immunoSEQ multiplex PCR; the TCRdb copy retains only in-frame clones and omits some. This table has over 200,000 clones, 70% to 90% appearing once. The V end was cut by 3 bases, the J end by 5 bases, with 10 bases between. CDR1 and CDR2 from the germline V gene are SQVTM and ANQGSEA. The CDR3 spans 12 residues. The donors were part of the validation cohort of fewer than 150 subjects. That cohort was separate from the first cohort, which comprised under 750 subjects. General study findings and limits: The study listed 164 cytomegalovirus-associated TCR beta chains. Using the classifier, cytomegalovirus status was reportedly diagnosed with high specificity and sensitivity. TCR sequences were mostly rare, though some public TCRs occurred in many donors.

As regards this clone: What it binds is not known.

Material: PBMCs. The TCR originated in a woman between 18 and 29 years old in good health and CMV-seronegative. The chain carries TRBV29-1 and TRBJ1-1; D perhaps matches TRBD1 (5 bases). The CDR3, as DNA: TGCAGCGTTGAGGGGCGCGTGACTGAAGCTTTCTTT. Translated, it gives CSVEGRVTEAFF. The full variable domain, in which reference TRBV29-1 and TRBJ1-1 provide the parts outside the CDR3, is SAVISQKPSRDICQRGTSLTIQCQVDSQVTMMFWYRQQPGQSLTLIATANQGSEATYESGFVIDKFPISRPNLTFSTLTVSNMSPEDSSIYLCSVEGRVTEAFFGQGTRLTVV.